This T cell receptor beta chain was sequenced during a study of blood T cell repertoires in COVID-19 (dated by TCRdb to the early 2020s). Notes on the research overall: Samples from collaborators originated in the United States, Italy and Spain and spanned both the acute and convalescent phases of COVID-19. The material from the prospective study consisted of cDNA or gDNA derived from T cells, B-cell-depleted T cells, or PBMCs. Deeply sampled blood TCRbeta repertoires from subjects exposed to, actively infected with, or recovered from COVID-19 were included in the dataset. A freely available public database, intended as a resource for researchers studying the immune response to SARS-CoV-2, is where the repertoires were released. Samples were obtained from the ongoing ImmuneRACE study (first 160 participants) and from about 1,300 subjects provided by 6 global collaborators. The sample metadata nearly always contained a de-identified subject ID, COVID-19 status, age in years and sex. Where HLA class I and class II types were available, the types were taken from metadata supplied by the sample provider, not from assay-based typing.

TCRbeta CDR3 regions were amplified from genomic DNA using the immunoSEQ Assay, a bias-controlled multiplex PCR. On the authors' methods: The number of nucleated cells in each sample was estimated from the amplification of reference gene primers within the assay. To quantify the absolute abundance of each unique TCRbeta CDR3 rearrangement, sequence reads were collapsed and filtered. For each sample, productive Simpson clonality was calculated by taking the square root of Simpson's diversity index across productive rearrangements. TCRdb's version of the immuneACCESS table is confined to in-frame rearrangements and falls short of the full clone set. An unresolved V gene accounts for under half of the shortfall where checked; the remainder is of unknown origin. For V, J and clone size, that table is used; D and trimming come from the DNA. This sample has 87,000 or so clones in its table, and 90% of those were observed once. The ten largest clones capture under 8.5% of the sample.

The full study reports these points: The quantity of clinical and demographic metadata differed by source and by participant and was supplied without curation.

One collaborating source in Seattle enrolled patients during active infection and followed them longitudinally through the course of disease. The collaborating institutions used their own protocols to collect whole blood in K2EDTA tubes. Collaborator samples were shipped for TCRbeta analysis as frozen whole blood, isolated PBMCs, or DNA extracted from either sample type. Regarding this clone: It lacks a known antigen. No base qualities exist here, and no much larger clone lies one base off it.

The clonotype comes from a man aged 18 to 29 with COVID-19, enrolled during active disease. The specimen was peripheral blood.

The CDR3 protein is CASSGGTRNSPLHF. The bases read TGTGCCAGCAGCGGGGGGACACGGAATTCACCCCTCCACTTT. Rearrangement joined TRBV9 to TRBJ1-6; matching of 6 bases hints at TRBD1 as the D gene. The germline V gene encodes CDR1 SGDLS and CDR2 YYNGEE. From the cysteine up to the phenylalanine, the CDR3 has a length of 14 residues. Here the CDR3 DNA is all that survives: 42 bases in frame from base 1. V is pared back by 3 bases and J by 7 bases, with 11 bases lying between the germline termini. Where the CDR3 stops, the reference TRBV9 and TRBJ1-6 genes take over; the full variable domain is DSGVTQTPKHLITATGQRVTLRCSPRSGDLSVYWYQQSLDQGLQFLIQYYNGEERAKGNILERFSAQQFPDLHSELNLSSLELGDSALYFCASSGGTRNSPLHFGNGTRLTVT.